This T cell receptor (beta chain) was documented in a study of T cell responses to AZD1222 COVID-19 vaccine. Assay: immunoSEQ multiplex PCR; the TCRdb copy retains only in-frame clones and omits some. The table lists some 130,000 clones, approximately 91% of them singletons. Study-wide findings and caveats: Reportedly, nearly half the spike-specific TCRs target unmutated variant regions. Donors, mostly white British, included more females; clonal diversity was possibly underestimated.

Comments on this clone: Its cognate antigen is unknown.

The receptor comes from an adult who received the AZD1222 COVID-19 vaccine. The specimen was peripheral blood, collected 28 days after the second AZD1222 dose.

The CDR3 spells CASSQDPGREAFF. Here the CDR3 DNA reads TGTGCCAGCAGCCAAGACCCCGGTAGGGAAGCTTTCTTT. The chain joins TRBV3-1 (or the pseudogene TRBV3-2) to TRBJ1-1; the D is unclear. Trimming left V 0 bases short and J 8 bases short, with 10 bases between. Germline CDR1 is LGHDT and CDR2 is YNNKEL (reference sequence). This CDR3 comprises 13 residues.